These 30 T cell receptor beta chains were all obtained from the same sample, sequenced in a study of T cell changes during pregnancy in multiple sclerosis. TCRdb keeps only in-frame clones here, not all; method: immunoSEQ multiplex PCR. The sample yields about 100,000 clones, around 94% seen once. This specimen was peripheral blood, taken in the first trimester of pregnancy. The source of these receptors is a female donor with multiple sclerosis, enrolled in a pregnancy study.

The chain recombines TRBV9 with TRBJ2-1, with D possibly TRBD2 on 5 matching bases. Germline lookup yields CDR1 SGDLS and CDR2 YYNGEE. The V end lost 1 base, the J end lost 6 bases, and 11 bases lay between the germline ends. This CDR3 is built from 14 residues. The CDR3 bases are TGTGCCAGCAGCGTACTAGGGAGCGGCAATGAGCAGTTCTTC. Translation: CASSVLGSGNEQFF.

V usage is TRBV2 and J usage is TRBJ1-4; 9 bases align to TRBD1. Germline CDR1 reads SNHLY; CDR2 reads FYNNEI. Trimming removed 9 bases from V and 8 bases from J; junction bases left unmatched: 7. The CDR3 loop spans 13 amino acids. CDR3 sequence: CARRGQGHEKLFF. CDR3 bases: TGTGCCAGGAGGGGACAGGGCCACGAAAAACTGTTTTTT.

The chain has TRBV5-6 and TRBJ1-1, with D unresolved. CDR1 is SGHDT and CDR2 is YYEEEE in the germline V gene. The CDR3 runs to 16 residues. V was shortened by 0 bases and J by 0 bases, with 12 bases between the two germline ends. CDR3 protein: CASSLVTFSLNTEAFF. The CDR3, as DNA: TGTGCCAGCAGCTTGGTCACTTTTTCCTTGAACACTGAAGCTTTCTTT.

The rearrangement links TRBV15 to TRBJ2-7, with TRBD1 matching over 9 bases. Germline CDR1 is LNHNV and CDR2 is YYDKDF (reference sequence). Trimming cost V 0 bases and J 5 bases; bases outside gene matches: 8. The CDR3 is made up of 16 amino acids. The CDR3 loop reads CATSRDSGTGFDEQYF. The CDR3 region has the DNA TGTGCCACCAGCAGAGACTCCGGGACAGGGTTTGACGAGCAGTACTTC.

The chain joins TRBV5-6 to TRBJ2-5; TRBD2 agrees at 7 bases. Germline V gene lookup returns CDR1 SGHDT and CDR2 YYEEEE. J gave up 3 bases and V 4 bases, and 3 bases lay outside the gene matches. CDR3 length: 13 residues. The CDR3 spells CASSRTSEETQYF. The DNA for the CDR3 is TGTGCCAGCAGCCGGACTAGTGAAGAGACCCAGTACTTC.

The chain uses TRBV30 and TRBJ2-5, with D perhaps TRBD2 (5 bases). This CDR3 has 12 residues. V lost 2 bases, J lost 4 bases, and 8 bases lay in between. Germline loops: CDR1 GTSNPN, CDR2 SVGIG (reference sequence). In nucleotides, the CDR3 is TGTGCCTGGAGTACTAGTGGAGAGACCCAGTACTTC. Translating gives CAWSTSGETQYF.

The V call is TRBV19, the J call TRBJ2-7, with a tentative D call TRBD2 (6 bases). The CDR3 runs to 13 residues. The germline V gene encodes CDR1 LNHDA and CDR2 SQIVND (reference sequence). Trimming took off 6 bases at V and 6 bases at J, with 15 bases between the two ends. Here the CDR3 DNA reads TGTGCCAGTAGCCGGGACTGGACGACCGAGCAGTACTTC. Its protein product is CASSRDWTTEQYF.

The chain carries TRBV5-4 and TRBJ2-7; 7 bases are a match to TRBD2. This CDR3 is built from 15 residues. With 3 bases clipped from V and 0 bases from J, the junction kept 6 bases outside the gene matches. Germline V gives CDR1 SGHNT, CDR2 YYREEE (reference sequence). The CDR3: CASSWGAGSSYEQYF. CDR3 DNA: TGTGCCAGCAGCTGGGGAGCGGGAAGCTCCTACGAGCAGTACTTC.

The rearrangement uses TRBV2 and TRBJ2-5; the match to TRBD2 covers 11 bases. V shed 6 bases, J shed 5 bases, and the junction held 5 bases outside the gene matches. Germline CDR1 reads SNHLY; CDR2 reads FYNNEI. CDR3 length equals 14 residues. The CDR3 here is CASSLTSGIETQYF. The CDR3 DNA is TGTGCCAGCAGCTTGACTAGCGGGATTGAGACCCAGTACTTC.

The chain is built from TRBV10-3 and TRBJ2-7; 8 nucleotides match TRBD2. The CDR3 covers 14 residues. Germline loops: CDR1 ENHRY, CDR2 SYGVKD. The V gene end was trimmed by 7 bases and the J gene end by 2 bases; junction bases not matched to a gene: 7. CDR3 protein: CAITREGITYEQYF. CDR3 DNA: TGTGCCATCACTCGGGAGGGCATTACCTACGAGCAGTACTTC.

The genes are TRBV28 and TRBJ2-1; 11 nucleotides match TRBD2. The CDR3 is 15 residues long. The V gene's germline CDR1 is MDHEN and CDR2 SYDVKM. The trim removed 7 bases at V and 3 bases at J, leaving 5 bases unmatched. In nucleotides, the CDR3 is TGTGCCAGCACTTTGACTAGCGGGAACTACAATGAGCAGTTCTTC. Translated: CASTLTSGNYNEQFF.

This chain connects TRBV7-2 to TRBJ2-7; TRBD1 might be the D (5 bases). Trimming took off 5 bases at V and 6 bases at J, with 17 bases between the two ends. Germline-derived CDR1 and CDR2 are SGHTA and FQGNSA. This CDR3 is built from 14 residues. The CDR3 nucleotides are TGTGCCAGCAGCCCAACAGCTACGACAGCCGAGCAGTACTTC. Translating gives CASSPTATTAEQYF.

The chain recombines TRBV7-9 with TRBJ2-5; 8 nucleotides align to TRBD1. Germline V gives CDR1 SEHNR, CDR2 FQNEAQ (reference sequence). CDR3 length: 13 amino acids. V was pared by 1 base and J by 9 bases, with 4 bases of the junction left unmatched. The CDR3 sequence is CASSLEQGGAQYF. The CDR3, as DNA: TGTGCCAGCAGCTTAGAACAGGGGGGTGCCCAGTACTTC.

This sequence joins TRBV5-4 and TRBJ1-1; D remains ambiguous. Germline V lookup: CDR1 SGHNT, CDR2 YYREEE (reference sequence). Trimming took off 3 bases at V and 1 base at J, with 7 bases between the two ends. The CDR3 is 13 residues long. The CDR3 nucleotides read TGTGCCAGCAGCTATTCAGGGAACACTGAAGCTTTCTTT. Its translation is CASSYSGNTEAFF.

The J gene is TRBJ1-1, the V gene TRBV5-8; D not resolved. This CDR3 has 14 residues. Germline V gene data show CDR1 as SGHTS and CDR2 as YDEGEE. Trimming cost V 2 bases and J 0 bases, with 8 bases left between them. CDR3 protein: CASSLGGMNTEAFF. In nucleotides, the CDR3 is TGTGCCAGCAGCTTAGGAGGGATGAACACTGAAGCTTTCTTT.

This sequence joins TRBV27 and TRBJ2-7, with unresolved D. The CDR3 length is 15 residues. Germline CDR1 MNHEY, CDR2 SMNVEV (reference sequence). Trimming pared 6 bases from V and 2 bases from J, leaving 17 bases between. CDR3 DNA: TGTGCCAGCAGCCGCGGCGGAGCCTCCCCCTACGAGCAGTACTTC. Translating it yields CASSRGGASPYEQYF.

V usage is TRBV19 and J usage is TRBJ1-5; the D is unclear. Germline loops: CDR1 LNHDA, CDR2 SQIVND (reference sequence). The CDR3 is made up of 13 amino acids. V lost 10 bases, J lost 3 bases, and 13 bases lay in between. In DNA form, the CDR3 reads TGTGCCACCTCTTGGCACATCAATCAGCCCCAGCATTTT. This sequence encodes CATSWHINQPQHF. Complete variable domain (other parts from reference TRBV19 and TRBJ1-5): DGGITQSPKYLFRKEGQNVTLSCEQNLNHDAMYWYRQDPGQGLRLIYYSQIVNDFQKGDIAEGYSVSREKKESFPLTVTSAQKNPTAFYLCATSWHINQPQHFGDGTRLSIL.

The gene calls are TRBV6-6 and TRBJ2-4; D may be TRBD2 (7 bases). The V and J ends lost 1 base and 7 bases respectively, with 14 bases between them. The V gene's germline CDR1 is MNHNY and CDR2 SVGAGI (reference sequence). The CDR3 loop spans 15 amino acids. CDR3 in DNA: TGTGCCAGCAGTTACTGGGAGGGGGGTGGGAACATTCAGTACTTC. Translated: CASSYWEGGGNIQYF.

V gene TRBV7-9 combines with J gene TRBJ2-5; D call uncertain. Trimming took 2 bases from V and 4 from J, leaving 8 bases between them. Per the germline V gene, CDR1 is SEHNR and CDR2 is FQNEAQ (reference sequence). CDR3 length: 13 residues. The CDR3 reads CASSLKQPETQYF. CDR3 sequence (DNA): TGTGCCAGCAGCTTAAAACAGCCAGAGACCCAGTACTTC.

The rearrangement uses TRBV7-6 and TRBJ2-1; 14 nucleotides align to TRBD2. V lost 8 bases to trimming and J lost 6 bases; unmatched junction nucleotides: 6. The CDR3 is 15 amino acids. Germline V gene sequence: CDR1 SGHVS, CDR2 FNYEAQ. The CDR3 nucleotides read TGTGCCAGCGGACAGACTAGCGGGAGGGCCAATGAGCAGTTCTTC. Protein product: CASGQTSGRANEQFF.

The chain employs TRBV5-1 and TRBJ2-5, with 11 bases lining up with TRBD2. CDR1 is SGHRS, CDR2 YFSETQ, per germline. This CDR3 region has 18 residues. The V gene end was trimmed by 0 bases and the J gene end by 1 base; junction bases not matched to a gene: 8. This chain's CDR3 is CASSLGTSGWSGQETQYF. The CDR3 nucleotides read TGCGCCAGCAGCTTGGGGACTAGCGGGTGGAGCGGCCAAGAGACCCAGTACTTC.

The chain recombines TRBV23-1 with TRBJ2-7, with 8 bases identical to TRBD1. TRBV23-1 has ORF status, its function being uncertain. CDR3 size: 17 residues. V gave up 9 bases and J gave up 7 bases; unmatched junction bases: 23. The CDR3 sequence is CARSRQGWPREPGEQYF. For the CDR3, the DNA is TGCGCCAGGAGCCGACAGGGGTGGCCTCGGGAGCCGGGTGAGCAGTACTTC.

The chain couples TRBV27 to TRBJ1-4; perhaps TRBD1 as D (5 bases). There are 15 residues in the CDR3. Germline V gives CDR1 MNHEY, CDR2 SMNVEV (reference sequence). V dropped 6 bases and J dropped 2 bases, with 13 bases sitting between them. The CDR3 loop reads CASSSWRGTNEKLFF. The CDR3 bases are TGTGCCAGCAGCTCGTGGAGGGGTACTAATGAAAAACTGTTTTTT.

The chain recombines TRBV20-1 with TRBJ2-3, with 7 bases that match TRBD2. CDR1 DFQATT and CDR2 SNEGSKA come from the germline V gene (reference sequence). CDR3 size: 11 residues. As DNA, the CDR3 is TGCAGCCTGGGGGAGGGGGATACGCAGTATTTT. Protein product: CSLGEGDTQYF.

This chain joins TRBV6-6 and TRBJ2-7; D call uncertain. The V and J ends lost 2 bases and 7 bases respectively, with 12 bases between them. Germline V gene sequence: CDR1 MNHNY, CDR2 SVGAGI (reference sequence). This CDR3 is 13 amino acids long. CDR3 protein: CASSYPSTGEQYF. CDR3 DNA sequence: TGTGCCAGCAGTTACCCCAGTACGGGTGAGCAGTACTTC.

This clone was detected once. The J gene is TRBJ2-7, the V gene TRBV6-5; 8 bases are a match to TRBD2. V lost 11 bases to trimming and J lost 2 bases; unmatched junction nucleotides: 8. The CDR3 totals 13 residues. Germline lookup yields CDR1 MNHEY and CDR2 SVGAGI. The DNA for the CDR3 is TGTGCCGTCGGGAGGGACCTTACCTACGAGCAGTACTTC. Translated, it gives CAVGRDLTYEQYF.

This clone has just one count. The CDR3 DNA reads TGTGCCAGCGAGGACTTACAAGAGACCCAGTACTTC. Its protein product is CASEDLQETQYF. This chain links TRBV2 with TRBJ2-5, with D possibly matching TRBD2 (5 bases). V dropped 8 bases and J dropped 2 bases, with 9 bases sitting between them. The CDR3 length is 12 residues. CDR1 is SNHLY and CDR2 is FYNNEI in the germline V gene.

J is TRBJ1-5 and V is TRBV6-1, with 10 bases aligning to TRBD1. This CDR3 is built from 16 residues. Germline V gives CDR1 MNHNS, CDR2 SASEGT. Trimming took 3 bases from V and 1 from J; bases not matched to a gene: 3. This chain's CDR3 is CASSDEDRGSNQPQHF. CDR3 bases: TGTGCCAGCAGTGATGAGGACAGGGGGAGCAATCAGCCCCAGCATTTT.

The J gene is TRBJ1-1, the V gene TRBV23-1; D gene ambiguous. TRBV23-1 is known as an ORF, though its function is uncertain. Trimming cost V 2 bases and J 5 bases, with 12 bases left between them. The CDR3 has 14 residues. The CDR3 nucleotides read TGCGCCAGCAGTCAAACGAGGGAGAAAACTGAAGCTTTCTTT. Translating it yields CASSQTREKTEAFF.

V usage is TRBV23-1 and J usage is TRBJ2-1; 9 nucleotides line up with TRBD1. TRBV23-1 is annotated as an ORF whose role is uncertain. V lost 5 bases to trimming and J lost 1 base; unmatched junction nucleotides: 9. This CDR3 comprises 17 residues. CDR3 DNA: TGCGCCAGCAGTAAAAGCGGGACAGGGCGTTCCTACAATGAGCAGTTCTTC. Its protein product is CASSKSGTGRSYNEQFF.